The entry below gives a single TCR beta chain sequence along with its context. Its antigen is unknown. The data stem from a study of graft-versus-host responses after intestinal transplantation. Study-wide context: Anti-thymocyte globulin induction preceded about 3 years of tacrolimus and steroid maintenance in all recipients.

Study-wide findings and caveats: GvH clones turned up in recipient marrow; some had shown up first in ileum or blood.

Data came from immunoSEQ multiplex PCR; TCRdb stores just in-frame clones and leaves some out. Of 80,000 or so clones in the sample, over 80% were seen once. Material: PBMCs, obtained 98 days after intestinal transplantation. The source is a human patient who received an intestinal transplant, so some T cells may come from the graft donor.

The CDR3 nucleotides are TGTGCCAGCAGCTTGGCGGGTGGGGGTTGGGAGACCCAGTACTTC. The encoded protein is CASSLAGGGWETQYF. V is TRBV7-3 and J is TRBJ2-5; D assignment may be TRBD1 or TRBD2 (5 bases each). The CDR3 loop spans 15 amino acids. Germline V gene data show CDR1 as SGHTA and CDR2 as FQGTGA. V lost 3 bases to trimming and J lost 5 bases, with 16 bases between them.